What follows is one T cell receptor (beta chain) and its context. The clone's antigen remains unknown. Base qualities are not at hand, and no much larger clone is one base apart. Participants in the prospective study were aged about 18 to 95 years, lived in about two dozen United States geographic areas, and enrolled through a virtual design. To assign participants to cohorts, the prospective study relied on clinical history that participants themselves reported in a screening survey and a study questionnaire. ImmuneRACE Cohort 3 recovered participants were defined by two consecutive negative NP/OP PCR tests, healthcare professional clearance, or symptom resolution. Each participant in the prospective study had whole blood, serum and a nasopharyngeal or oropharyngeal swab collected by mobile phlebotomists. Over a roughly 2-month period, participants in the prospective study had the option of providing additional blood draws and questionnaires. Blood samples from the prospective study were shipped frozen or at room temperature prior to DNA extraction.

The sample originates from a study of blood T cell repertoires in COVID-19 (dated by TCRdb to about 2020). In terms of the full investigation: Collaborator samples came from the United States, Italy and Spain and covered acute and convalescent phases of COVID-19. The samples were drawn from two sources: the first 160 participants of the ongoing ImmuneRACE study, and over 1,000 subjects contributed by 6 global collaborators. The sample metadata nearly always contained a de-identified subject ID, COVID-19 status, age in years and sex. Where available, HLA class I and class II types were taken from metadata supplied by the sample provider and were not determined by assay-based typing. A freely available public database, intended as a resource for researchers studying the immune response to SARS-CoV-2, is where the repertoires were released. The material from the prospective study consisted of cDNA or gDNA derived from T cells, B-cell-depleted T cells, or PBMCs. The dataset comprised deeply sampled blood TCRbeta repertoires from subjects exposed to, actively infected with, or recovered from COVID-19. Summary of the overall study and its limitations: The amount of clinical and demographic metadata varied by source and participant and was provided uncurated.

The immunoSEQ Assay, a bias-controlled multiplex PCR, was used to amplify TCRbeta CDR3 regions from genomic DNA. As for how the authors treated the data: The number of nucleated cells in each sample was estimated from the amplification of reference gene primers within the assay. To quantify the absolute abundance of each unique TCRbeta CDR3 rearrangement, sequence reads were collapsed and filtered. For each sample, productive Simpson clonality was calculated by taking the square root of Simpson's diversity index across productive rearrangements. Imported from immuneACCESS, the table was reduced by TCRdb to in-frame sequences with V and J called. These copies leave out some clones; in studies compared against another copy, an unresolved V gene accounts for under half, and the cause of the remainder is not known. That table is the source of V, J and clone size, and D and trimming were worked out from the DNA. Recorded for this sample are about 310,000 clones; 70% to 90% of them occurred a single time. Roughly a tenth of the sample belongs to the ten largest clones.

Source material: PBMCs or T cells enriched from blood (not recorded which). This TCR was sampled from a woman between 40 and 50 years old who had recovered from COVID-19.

The CDR3 protein is CSASKWRAAQETQYF. Read as DNA, the sequence is TGCAGTGCTAGTAAATGGCGGGCCGCCCAAGAGACCCAGTACTTC. This chain is built from TRBV20-1 and TRBJ2-5; the D gene is perhaps TRBD2, on 5 matching bases. V was cut back by 3 bases and J by 1 base, leaving a gap of 15 bases between them. The germline V gene (reference sequence) specifies DFQATT as CDR1 and SNEGSKA as CDR2. From its cysteine to its phenylalanine, the CDR3 spans 15 amino acids. Only the CDR3 region is kept as DNA, spanning 45 bases read in frame from base 1.